The rows below give T cell receptor beta chains drawn from one sample of a study of shared clonotypes between healthy human individuals. Sequencing used immunoSEQ multiplex PCR; TCRdb keeps in-frame clones, though not all of them. The repertoire holds approximately 2.1 million clones, 80% to 95% seen once, with 0.35% to 0.45% in the top ten. Sequencing was carried out using naive CD4+ T cells from PBMCs. These TCRs come from a man younger than 30 in good health. Some clones in this sample may be carry-over from other donors' samples. The CDR3 runs from the conserved cysteine through the conserved F or W. Each record gives: J gene, clone size, D gene, V gene, CDR3 protein, CDR3 DNA. The D gene is left open where the match is weak. The size entry is marked missing in some rows and otherwise reads once, few, many or a size class.

>TRBJ1-1|NA|NA|TRBV11-2
CASSQMNTEAFF
TGTGCCAGCAGCCAAATGAACACTGAAGCTTTCTTT
>TRBJ1-2|once|NA|TRBV5-6
CASSLFPGGLQGGYTF
TGTGCCAGCAGCTTGTTTCCGGGCGGACTCCAAGGCGGCTACACCTTC
>TRBJ2-3|NA|NA|TRBV11-2
CASSPQTSWDTQYF
TGTGCCAGCAGCCCGCAGACTAGTTGGGATACGCAGTATTTT
>TRBJ1-2|once|TRBD1|TRBV28
CASSPSTGIINGYTF
TGTGCCAGCAGTCCATCGACAGGGATCATTAATGGCTACACCTTC
>TRBJ2-7|NA|TRBD2|TRBV5-1
CASDTGLAGPREQYF
TGCGCCAGCGACACCGGACTAGCGGGACCGCGGGAGCAGTACTTC
>TRBJ2-7|NA|TRBD2|TRBV7-3
CASSLGTSGRDEQYF
TGTGCCAGCAGCCTGGGGACTAGCGGGAGGGACGAGCAGTACTTC
>TRBJ1-5|NA|NA|TRBV9
CASSEGVGINQPQHF
TGTGCCAGCAGTGAAGGGGTGGGGATCAATCAGCCCCAGCATTTT
>TRBJ1-1|NA|NA|TRBV7-3
CASSPGTLTEAFF
TGTGCCAGCAGCCCCGGGACATTGACTGAAGCTTTCTTT
>TRBJ2-1|NA|TRBD2|TRBV6-4
CASSGTASSEASGIYNEQFF
TGTGCCAGCAGTGGAACCGCCTCTTCCGAGGCTAGCGGAATCTACAATGAGCAGTTCTTC
>TRBJ2-4|NA|NA|TRBV2
CASSETGTAIAKNIQYF
TGTGCCAGCAGTGAGACAGGGACTGCTATAGCCAAAAACATTCAGTACTTC
>TRBJ2-7|NA|TRBD2|TRBV7-2
CASSPAGAGEQYF
TGTGCCAGCAGCCCAGCGGGAGCTGGCGAGCAGTACTTC
>TRBJ2-3|NA|NA|TRBV6-4
CASSDSLETSSTDTQYF
TGTGCCAGCAGTGACTCACTAGAAACCTCTTCCACAGATACGCAGTATTTT
>TRBJ1-5|NA|NA|TRBV2
CASRELYSNQPQHF
TGTGCCAGCAGGGAACTATATAGCAATCAGCCCCAGCATTTT
>TRBJ2-1|NA|TRBD2|TRBV19
CATKSFIAGAYNEQFF
TGTGCCACAAAGAGCTTCATAGCGGGAGCCTACAATGAGCAGTTCTTC
>TRBJ1-1|NA|NA|TRBV10-2
CASSESRDEAFF
TGCGCCAGCAGTGAGTCCAGGGATGAAGCTTTCTTT
>TRBJ2-1|NA|TRBD2|TRBV27
CASSLRTSGRWPYNEQFF
TGTGCCAGCAGTTTAAGGACTAGCGGGAGGTGGCCCTACAATGAGCAGTTCTTC
>TRBJ2-5|NA|TRBD2|TRBV9
CASSVGLAGVRETQYF
TGTGCCAGCAGCGTAGGACTAGCGGGAGTTCGAGAGACCCAGTACTTC
>TRBJ2-1|NA|TRBD2|TRBV14
CASSQIAGGRNEQFF
TGTGCCAGCAGCCAGATAGCGGGAGGGAGGAATGAGCAGTTCTTC
>TRBJ1-2|once|NA|TRBV2
CASREFNYGYTF
TGTGCCAGCAGGGAGTTTAACTATGGCTACACCTTC
>TRBJ2-3|NA|NA|TRBV4-1
CASSQARTTTDTQYF
TGCGCCAGCAGCCAAGCCCGCACCACCACAGATACGCAGTATTTT
>TRBJ2-3|NA|NA|TRBV28
CASSLSGTTDTQYF
TGTGCCAGCAGTTTATCTGGCACCACAGATACGCAGTATTTT
>TRBJ1-5|NA|TRBD1|TRBV28
CASSPGGTVERPQHF
TGTGCCAGCAGCCCCGGGGGGACAGTCGAAAGGCCCCAGCATTTT
>TRBJ1-1|few|NA|TRBV18
CASSPDRLNTEAFF
TGTGCCAGCTCACCCGACAGGCTGAACACTGAAGCTTTCTTT
>TRBJ1-1|NA|NA|TRBV7-3
CASSLNPPGANTEAFF
TGTGCCAGCAGCTTAAACCCCCCGGGGGCGAACACTGAAGCTTTCTTT
>TRBJ1-5|NA|NA|TRBV28
CASSLLSGNQPQHF
TGTGCCAGCAGTTTATTGTCGGGGAATCAGCCCCAGCATTTT
>TRBJ1-1|NA|NA|TRBV6-5
CASSFSGWATEAFF
TGTGCCAGCAGTTTCTCAGGATGGGCCACTGAAGCTTTCTTT
>TRBJ2-7|NA|NA|TRBV15
CATSRQPNTLWDEQYF
TGTGCCACCAGCAGACAACCCAATACACTTTGGGACGAGCAGTACTTC
>TRBJ1-1|once|TRBD1|TRBV5-1
CASSLDPTGGWKPNTEAFF
TGCGCCAGCAGCTTGGACCCTACAGGGGGCTGGAAACCGAACACTGAAGCTTTCTTT
>TRBJ1-2|NA|NA|TRBV27
CASSRLDNRDAVVYTF
TGTGCCAGCAGCAGACTAGATAACAGGGATGCGGTGGTCTACACCTTC
>TRBJ2-5|NA|NA|TRBV5-1
CASSFTDAETQYF
TGCGCCAGCAGCTTTACAGACGCAGAGACCCAGTACTTC
>TRBJ1-1|NA|NA|TRBV19
CASTKRGMNTEAFF
TGTGCCAGTACAAAAAGAGGGATGAACACTGAAGCTTTCTTT
>TRBJ2-1|NA|TRBD1|TRBV6-4
CASTVGQGANNEQFF
TGTGCCAGCACCGTAGGGCAGGGGGCAAACAATGAGCAGTTCTTC
>TRBJ2-2|NA|NA|TRBV27
CASGRADWLGGELFF
TGTGCCAGCGGAAGGGCCGACTGGTTGGGCGGGGAGCTGTTTTTT
>TRBJ2-1|once|NA|TRBV7-2
CASSLERSLYNEQFF
TGTGCCAGCAGCTTAGAGCGGAGTTTATACAATGAGCAGTTCTTC
>TRBJ2-7|NA|TRBD1|TRBV5-4
CASSRPGQGFYEQYF
TGTGCCAGCAGCCGACCGGGACAGGGCTTCTACGAGCAGTACTTC
>TRBJ2-7|few|NA|TRBV6-1
CASIEETYEQYF
TGTGCCAGCATTGAAGAAACCTACGAGCAGTACTTC
>TRBJ2-1|NA|NA|TRBV5-6
CASSLAGYMTYNEQFF
TGTGCCAGCAGCTTGGCCGGGTACATGACCTACAATGAGCAGTTCTTC
>TRBJ2-5|NA|NA|TRBV7-9
CASSDLSRGRETQYF
TGTGCCAGCAGCGACCTCTCCAGGGGAAGGGAGACCCAGTACTTC
>TRBJ2-3|once|NA|TRBV18
CASSRGTIQGDTQYF
TGTGCCAGCTCACGGGGAACTATACAGGGCGATACGCAGTATTTT